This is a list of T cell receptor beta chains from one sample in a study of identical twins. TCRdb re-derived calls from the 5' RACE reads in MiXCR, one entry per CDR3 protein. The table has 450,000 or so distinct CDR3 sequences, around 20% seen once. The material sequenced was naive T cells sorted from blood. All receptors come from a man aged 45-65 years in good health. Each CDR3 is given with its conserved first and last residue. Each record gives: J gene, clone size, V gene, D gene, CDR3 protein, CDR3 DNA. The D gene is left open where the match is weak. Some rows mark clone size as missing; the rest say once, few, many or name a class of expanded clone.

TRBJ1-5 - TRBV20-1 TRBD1 CSARDSGRGRGLDQPQHF TGCAGTGCTAGAGATAGTGGCCGGGGCAGGGGGCTGGATCAGCCCCAGCATTTT
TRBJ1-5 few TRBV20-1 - CSASEGHSNQPQHF TGCAGTGCTAGTGAGGGTCATAGCAATCAGCCCCAGCATTTT
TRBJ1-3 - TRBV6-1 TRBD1 CASSLTGGEGNTIYF TGTGCCAGCAGCCTTACAGGGGGAGAAGGAAACACCATATATTTT
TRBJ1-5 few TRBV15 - CATSRDQGQPQHF TGTGCCACCAGCAGAGATCAAGGACAGCCCCAGCATTTT
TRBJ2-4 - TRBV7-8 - CASSLVGTQNIQYF TGTGCCAGCAGCTTAGTTGGGACCCAAAACATTCAGTACTTC
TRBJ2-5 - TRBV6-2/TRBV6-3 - CASSYSETQETQNF TGTGCCAGCAGTTACTCGGAGACGCAAGAGACCCAGAACTTC
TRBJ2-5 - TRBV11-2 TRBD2 CASSLVSSGGRETQYF TGTGCCAGCAGCTTAGTTTCCAGCGGGGGCCGGGAGACCCAGTACTTC
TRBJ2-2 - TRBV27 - CASRASALNTGELFF TGTGCCAGCAGAGCCTCAGCCTTGAACACCGGGGAGCTGTTTTTT
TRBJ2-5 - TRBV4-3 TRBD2 CASSQYGTSGMETQYF TGCGCCAGCAGCCAATATGGGACTAGCGGGATGGAGACCCAGTACTTC
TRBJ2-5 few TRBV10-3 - CAISEKQETQYF TGTGCCATCAGTGAGAAGCAAGAGACCCAGTACTTC
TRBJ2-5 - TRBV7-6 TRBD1 CASSPQTGYETQYF TGTGCCAGCAGCCCCCAGACAGGGTACGAGACCCAGTACTTC
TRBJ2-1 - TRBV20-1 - CSARGLDRYYNEQFF TGCAGTGCTAGAGGTTTAGATAGGTACTACAATGAGCAGTTCTTC
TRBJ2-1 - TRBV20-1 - CSSAQGKLHNEQFF TGCAGTTCCGCCCAGGGAAAGCTCCACAATGAGCAGTTCTTC
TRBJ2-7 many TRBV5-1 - CASSLDMGAAVEQYF TGCGCCAGCAGCTTGGATATGGGCGCCGCAGTCGAGCAGTACTTC
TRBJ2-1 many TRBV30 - CAWSATNEQFF TGTGCCTGGAGCGCAACCAATGAGCAGTTCTTC
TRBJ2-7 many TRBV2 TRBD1 CASMRTGLLYEQYF TGTGCCAGCATGAGGACAGGTCTTCTCTACGAGCAGTACTTC
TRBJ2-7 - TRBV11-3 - CASSLGVRSSYEQYF TGTGCCAGCAGCTTAGGTGTTCGCAGTTCCTACGAGCAGTACTTC
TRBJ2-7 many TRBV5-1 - CASSLTGVEQYF TGCGCCAGCAGCTTGACGGGAGTGGAGCAGTACTTC
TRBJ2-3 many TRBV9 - CASSVVWGSTDTQYF TGTGCCAGCAGCGTCGTATGGGGTAGCACAGATACGCAGTATTTT
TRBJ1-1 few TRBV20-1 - CSAHRGFLMNTEAFF TGCAGTGCTCATAGGGGTTTCCTCATGAACACTGAAGCTTTCTTT
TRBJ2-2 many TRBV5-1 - CASSFAGENTGELFF TGCGCCAGCAGCTTTGCTGGGGAAAACACCGGGGAGCTGTTTTTT
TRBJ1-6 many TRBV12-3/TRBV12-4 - CASKGIENSPLHF TGTGCCAGCAAGGGTATAGAGAATTCACCCCTCCACTTT
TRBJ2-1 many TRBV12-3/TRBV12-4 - CASSFGLMGVVEQFF TGTGCCAGCAGTTTCGGGCTAATGGGGGTCGTTGAGCAGTTCTTC
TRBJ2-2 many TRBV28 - CASTPGPGELFF TGTGCCAGCACCCCTGGCCCCGGGGAGCTGTTTTTT
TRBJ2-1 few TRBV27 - CASSFVRTNYNEQFF TGTGCCAGCAGTTTTGTGCGGACCAACTACAATGAGCAGTTCTTC
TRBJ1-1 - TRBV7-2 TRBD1 CASSLAQTAGQRNTEAFF TGTGCCAGCAGCTTAGCGCAGACAGCGGGACAGAGGAACACTGAAGCTTTCTTT
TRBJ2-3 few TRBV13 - CASSLGRPQRTDTQYF TGTGCCAGCAGCTTAGGCCGGCCACAACGCACAGATACGCAGTATTTT
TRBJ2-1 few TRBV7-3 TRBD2 CASSGTSSHNEQFF TGTGCCAGCTCCGGGACTAGTTCCCACAATGAGCAGTTCTTC
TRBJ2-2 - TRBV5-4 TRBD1 CASSLGSQGATGELFF TGTGCCAGCAGCTTGGGTTCACAGGGGGCTACCGGGGAGCTGTTTTTT
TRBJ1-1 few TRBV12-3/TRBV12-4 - CASSLAHRREAFF TGTGCCAGCAGTTTAGCGCACCGACGTGAAGCTTTCTTT
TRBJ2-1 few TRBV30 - CAWSVGAGLGEQFF TGTGCCTGGAGTGTAGGTGCGGGGCTAGGGGAGCAGTTCTTC
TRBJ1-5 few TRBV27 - CASSSNSNQPQHF TGTGCCAGCAGCTCAAATAGCAATCAGCCCCAGCATTTT
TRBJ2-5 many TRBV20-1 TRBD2 CSARAGTSGSMGETQYF TGCAGTGCGCGAGCCGGGACTAGCGGGAGCATGGGGGAGACCCAGTACTTC
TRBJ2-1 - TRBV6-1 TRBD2 CASSGGRLAGVIYYGEQFF TGTGCCAGCAGTGGGGGGCGACTAGCGGGAGTCATTTATTACGGTGAGCAGTTCTTC
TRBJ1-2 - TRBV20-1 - CSARVLDPGGLKTNYGYTF TGCAGTGCTAGAGTGCTGGACCCGGGGGGCTTGAAAACTAACTATGGCTACACCTTC
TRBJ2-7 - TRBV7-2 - CASSRRQTLGEQYF TGTGCCAGCAGCCGCCGACAGACCTTGGGGGAGCAGTACTTC
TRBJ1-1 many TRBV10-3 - CAISPRQENTEAFF TGTGCCATCAGCCCTCGACAGGAGAACACTGAAGCTTTCTTT
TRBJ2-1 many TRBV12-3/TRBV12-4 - CASSFAPRPNEQFF TGTGCCAGCAGTTTCGCCCCTAGACCCAATGAGCAGTTCTTC
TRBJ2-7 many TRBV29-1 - CSVEIPLSYEQYF TGCAGCGTTGAGATTCCCTTAAGCTACGAGCAGTACTTC
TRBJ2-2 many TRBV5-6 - CASSLGTGGANTGELFF TGTGCCAGCAGCTTGGGGACCGGTGGGGCAAACACCGGGGAGCTGTTTTTT
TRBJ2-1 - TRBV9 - CASGQEGEQFF TGTGCCAGCGGACAAGAGGGTGAGCAGTTCTTC
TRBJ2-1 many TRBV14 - CASSRWTGLEQFF TGTGCCAGCAGCCGATGGACGGGGCTCGAGCAGTTCTTC
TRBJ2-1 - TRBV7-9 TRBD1 CASSPRTGRNEQLF TGTGCCAGCAGCCCCCGGACAGGGCGGAATGAGCAGCTCTTC
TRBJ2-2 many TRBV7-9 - CASTKGGTGELFF TGTGCCAGCACTAAAGGGGGGACCGGGGAGCTGTTTTTT
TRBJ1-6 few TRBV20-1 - CSARSGDPNSPLHF TGCAGTGCGCGATCAGGGGACCCGAATTCACCCCTCCACTTT
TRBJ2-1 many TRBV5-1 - CASTYRDPYYNEQFF TGCGCCAGCACCTACCGGGACCCTTACTACAATGAGCAGTTCTTC
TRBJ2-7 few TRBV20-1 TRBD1 CSAAGTEGEQYF TGCAGTGCAGCCGGGACAGAAGGCGAGCAGTACTTC
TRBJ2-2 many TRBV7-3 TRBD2 CASSLLAANTGELFF TGTGCCAGCAGCTTACTAGCGGCGAACACCGGGGAGCTGTTTTTT
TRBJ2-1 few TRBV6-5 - CASSYSAGSYNEQFF TGTGCCAGCAGTTACTCGGCGGGGTCCTACAATGAGCAGTTCTTC
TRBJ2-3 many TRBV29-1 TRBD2 CSSRTSGFTDTQYF TGCAGCTCCAGGACTAGCGGATTCACAGATACGCAGTATTTT
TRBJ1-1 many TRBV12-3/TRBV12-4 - CASSRTGGTEAFF TGTGCCAGCAGCCGGACGGGGGGGACTGAAGCTTTCTTT
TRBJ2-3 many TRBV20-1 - CSAVPLVMYEDTQYF TGCAGTGCCGTACCACTAGTCATGTACGAAGATACGCAGTATTTT
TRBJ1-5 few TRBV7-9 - CASSPAGQPQHF TGTGCCAGCAGCCCCGCTGGTCAGCCCCAGCATTTT
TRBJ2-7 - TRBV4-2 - CASSPYAEDSNYEQYF TGTGCCAGCAGCCCATACGCGGAGGACAGCAACTACGAGCAGTACTTC
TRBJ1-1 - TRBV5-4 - CASSLVGMNTEASF TGTGCCAGCAGCTTGGTGGGGATGAACACTGAAGCTTCCTTT
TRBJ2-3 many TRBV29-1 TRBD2 CSASSGGAADTQYF TGCAGCGCCAGTAGCGGGGGGGCGGCAGATACGCAGTATTTT
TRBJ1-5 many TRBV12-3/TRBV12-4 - CASSLGRNRNQPQHF TGTGCCAGCAGTTTAGGCAGAAACCGTAATCAGCCCCAGCATTTT